These 31 T cell receptor beta chains share one sample of origin, sequenced in a study of immune characterization of retroperitoneal liposarcoma. In TCRdb, the PCR reads were re-called with MiXCR into one record per CDR3 protein. This table has 8,500 or so distinct CDR3 sequences, about two fifths appearing once. What was sequenced was tumor tissue. The receptors stem from a male donor with retroperitoneal liposarcoma.

By its share, this clonotype is medium-sized. This rearrangement joins TRBV7-2 to TRBJ2-1; 8 bases are shared with TRBD2. The better agreement between TRBJ2-7 and the DNA end casts doubt on the J call. This CDR3 is 15 amino acids long. CDR1 SGHTA and CDR2 FQGNSA come from the germline V gene. This CDR3 reads CASSLGTSTYNEQYF. The CDR3 DNA reads as TGTGCCAGCAGCTTAGGGACTAGCACCTACAATGAGCAGTACTTC.

The rearrangement uses TRBV6-1 and TRBJ2-1; D unresolved. V lost 8 bases, J lost 9 bases, and 17 bases lay in between. The CDR3 runs 13 residues. Per the germline V gene, CDR1 is MNHNS and CDR2 is SASEGT. CDR3 region: CASFASAGSEQFF. CDR3 nucleotide sequence: TGTGCCAGCTTCGCATCCGCCGGCAGTGAGCAGTTCTTC.

The chain carries TRBV27 and TRBJ2-5; no reliable D call. The V gene lost 1 base and the J gene lost 11 bases, with 17 bases spanning the gap. The germline gives CDR1 MNHEY, CDR2 SMNVEV (reference sequence). The CDR3 is 14 residues long. The CDR3 protein is CASSLWVRASSQYF. For the CDR3, the DNA is TGTGCCAGCAGTTTATGGGTCCGGGCGTCGTCGCAGTACTTC.

The J gene is TRBJ2-1, the V gene TRBV6-6, with 9 positions matching TRBD1. Near its end, the DNA agrees better with TRBJ2-7, so the J call may be wrong. The CDR3 is 16 amino acids. The V gene's germline CDR1 is MNHNY and CDR2 SVGAGI (reference sequence). CDR3: CASSTRAGQGVYEQYF. DNA for the CDR3: TGTGCCAGCAGTACTCGAGCGGGACAGGGTGTCTACGAGCAGTACTTC.

This rearrangement joins TRBV6-1 to TRBJ2-3, with D uncertain. V was shortened by 1 base and J by 6 bases, with 8 bases between the two germline ends. The CDR3 has 13 amino acids. Germline CDR1 MNHNS, CDR2 SASEGT. The CDR3 coding sequence is TGTGCCAGCAGTGAAGAGGCATGGGATACGCAGTATTTT. It specifies CASSEEAWDTQYF.

On this clonotype: No conserved phenylalanine or tryptophan ends this CDR3, so it is likely a read error. CDR3 amino acids: CASLAGTSVGEQFI. The CDR3 coding sequence is TGTGCCAGCCTCGCCGGGACTAGCGTTGGGGAGCAGTTCATC. The V and J genes are TRBV6-1 and TRBJ2-1; TRBD2 agrees at 10 bases. J was trimmed by 10 bases and V by 8 bases; bases with no gene match: 11. The CDR3 is made up of 14 amino acids. Germline CDR1 and CDR2: MNHNS and SASEGT.

This chain connects TRBV10-2 to TRBJ1-5, with D unresolved. Trimming removed 4 bases from V and 1 base from J, with 8 bases in between. The CDR3 is 14 residues long. Germline V gives CDR1 WSHSY, CDR2 SAAADI. The CDR3 reads CASSVGESNQPQHF. The DNA of the CDR3 is TGCGCCAGCAGTGTGGGAGAGAGCAATCAGCCCCAGCATTTT.

There are a few counts of this clonotype. Here the CDR3 reads CASSYSTPGQGGEQFF. The CDR3 nucleotides are TGTGCCAGCAGTTACTCTACTCCGGGACAGGGGGGTGAGCAGTTCTTC. The chain recombines TRBV6-6 with TRBJ2-1, with 11 bases aligning to TRBD1. This CDR3 contains 16 residues. V was pared by 0 bases and J by 9 bases, with 7 bases of the junction left unmatched. The V gene's germline CDR1 is MNHNY and CDR2 SVGAGI (reference sequence).

This clonotype was seen a few times. DNA for the CDR3: TGCGCCAGCAGTGAGTCGACTCTGGGGGATACGCAGTATTTT. This codes for CASSESTLGDTQYF. The chain employs TRBV10-1 and TRBJ2-3; D gene unclear. This CDR3 comprises 14 residues. V was pared by 0 bases and J by 6 bases, with 10 bases between. Germline values: CDR1 WNHNN, CDR2 SYGVQD (reference sequence).

Turning to this clonotype: Mismatch with germline at one junction end may stem from a read error. This sequence joins TRBV12-3 or TRBV12-4 and TRBJ2-1; no clear D. TRBJ2-7 explains the end of the DNA better; the J call may be wrong. The CDR3 extends over 12 amino acids. Here the CDR3 DNA reads TGTGCCAACAGTTTTATCCTACAAGAGCAGTACTTC. Amino acids: CANSFILQEQYF.

This clonotype is labeled medium-sized. The V and J genes are TRBV12-3 or TRBV12-4 and TRBJ2-5, with TRBD1 as a possible D gene (6 bases). The DNA end lines up better with TRBJ2-1; the J call may be wrong. The CDR3 consists of 14 residues. The DNA for the CDR3 is TGTGCCAGCATAGGGGGACCAAACCAAGAGACCCAGTTCTTC. Protein: CASIGGPNQETQFF.

By sample share, this clonotype is medium-sized (0.01 to 0.1%). The CDR3 DNA reads as TGTGCCAGCAGCTTAGAGATGGGGGGAAACTACGAGCAGTACTTC. Its protein is CASSLEMGGNYEQYF. The chain employs TRBV7-2 and TRBJ2-5, with a weak D call TRBD2 (6 bases). Near its end, the DNA agrees better with TRBJ2-7, so the J call may be wrong. This CDR3 has 15 residues. Germline values: CDR1 SGHTA, CDR2 FQGNSA.

To note about this clonotype: One junction end disagrees with the germline gene, perhaps due to a read error. The chain has TRBV7-7 and TRBJ2-1; 9 positions match TRBD2. The germline V gene has CDR1 SSHAT and CDR2 FNYEAQ (reference sequence). This CDR3 region has 15 residues. CDR3 bases: TGTGCTAGCAGCTTAGGTAGCGGGAGTCTCAATGAGCAGTTCTTC. Its protein product is CASSLGSGSLNEQFF.

The V and J genes are TRBV7-2 and TRBJ2-1; no firm D call. The J call may be mistaken, given a closer DNA end match to TRBJ2-5. This CDR3 is built from 12 residues. Germline V gene lookup returns CDR1 SGHTA and CDR2 FQGNSA. The CDR3 sequence: CASSPRRETQYF. In DNA form, the CDR3 reads TGTGCCAGCAGCCCTCGGCGAGAGACCCAGTACTTC.

Relative to its sample, this clonotype is medium-sized. The chain recombines TRBV12-3 or TRBV12-4 with TRBJ2-2, with D hard to call. CDR3 size: 11 residues. V was clipped by 6 bases and J by 7 bases, with 6 bases between them. The DNA of the CDR3 is TGTGCCAGCAGGAGTAGCGGGGAGCTGTTTTTT. Its protein product is CASRSSGELFF.

This chain links TRBV7-2 with TRBJ2-5; perhaps TRBD2 as D (5 bases). The CDR3 has 14 residues. Per germline, CDR1 SGHTA and CDR2 FQGNSA. Between the trimmed V and J ends, which lost 3 bases and 11 bases, there was a span of 19 bases. CDR3 loop: CASSFARAYNEQYF. The DNA of the CDR3 is TGTGCCAGCAGCTTCGCGAGGGCCTACAATGAGCAGTACTTC.

The chain uses TRBV7-3 and TRBJ2-1; TRBD2 agrees at 8 bases. V gave up 2 bases and J gave up 3 bases; unmatched junction bases: 3. Germline CDR1 is SGHTA and CDR2 is FQGTGA. There are 15 residues in the CDR3. The CDR3 sequence is CASSLFSGDYNEQFF. Written as DNA, the CDR3 is TGTGCCAGCAGCTTATTTAGCGGGGACTACAATGAGCAGTTCTTC.

The CDR3 bases are TGTGCCAGCAGTTCGGGCCTCGAGCAGTACTTC. It specifies CASSSGLEQYF. The rearrangement uses TRBV6-6 and TRBJ2-1, with unresolved D. The DNA end is more similar to TRBJ2-7, so the J call may be wrong. In germline, CDR1 is MNHNY, CDR2 SVGAGI (reference sequence). CDR3 length equals 11 residues.

The chain uses TRBV10-3 and TRBJ2-3; 12 bases fit TRBD2. CDR1 is ENHRY and CDR2 is SYGVKD in the germline V gene. This CDR3 is built from 16 residues. Trimming removed 5 bases from V and 4 bases from J; junction bases left unmatched: 7. The CDR3 here is CAISSRTSGISDTQYF. The CDR3 DNA reads TGTGCCATCAGTTCCAGGACTAGCGGGATTTCAGATACGCAGTATTTT.

By share of the sample, this clonotype is medium-sized. This chain joins TRBV6-1 and TRBJ2-3, with D tentatively TRBD2 (5 bases). The tail of the sequence fits TRBJ2-7 better, so the J call may be wrong. The CDR3 sequence is 13 residues long. CDR1 is MNHNS, CDR2 SASEGT, per germline. The CDR3 bases are TGTGCCAGCAAAAGCGCCTCTAAGCGGGAGCAGTACTTC. Its translation is CASKSASKREQYF.

The rearrangement links TRBV7-2 to TRBJ1-1; D unresolved. The CDR3 spans 13 residues. The V and J ends lost 5 bases and 1 base respectively, with 8 bases between them. From germline, CDR1 is SGHTA and CDR2 FQGNSA. The CDR3 region has the DNA TGTGCCAGCAGCGTCCGGAGGAACACTGAAGCTTTCTTT. This sequence encodes CASSVRRNTEAFF.

This clonotype was recorded only once. The chain joins TRBV7-2 to TRBJ2-1, with 8 bases that match TRBD2. The CDR3 is made up of 16 amino acids. Trimming cost V 5 bases and J 10 bases; bases outside gene matches: 16. Germline V gives CDR1 SGHTA, CDR2 FQGNSA. CDR3 bases: TGTGCCAGCAGCCTCCGACCCAGCGGGAGCTTCTACGAGCAGTTCTTC. It codes for CASSLRPSGSFYEQFF.

The count of this clonotype is one. The gene calls are TRBV6-1 and TRBJ1-6; D is unresolved. This CDR3 contains 14 residues. Germline V lookup: CDR1 MNHNS, CDR2 SASEGT. The V end was cut by 7 bases, the J end by 7 bases, with 14 bases between. The chain's CDR3 is CASTADEWNSPLHF. The DNA for the CDR3 is TGTGCCAGCACCGCGGATGAGTGGAATTCACCCCTCCACTTT.

The V call is TRBV25-1, the J call TRBJ2-3; no definite D call. Germline V lookup: CDR1 MGHDK, CDR2 SYGVNS. With 1 base removed from V and 6 bases from J, the gap between germline ends came to 2 bases. The CDR3 extends over 11 amino acids. The CDR3 region has the DNA TGTGCCAGCAGTGAATGGGATACGCAGTATTTT. This translates into CASSEWDTQYF.

A single count supports this clonotype. The chain employs TRBV7-8 and TRBJ2-5; D is tentatively TRBD1 or TRBD2 (5 bases each). The better agreement between TRBJ2-7 and the DNA end casts doubt on the J call. CDR1 is SGHVS and CDR2 is FQNEAQ in the germline V gene. The CDR3 covers 13 residues. CDR3 residues: CASTGRVSYEQYF. DNA for the CDR3: TGTGCCAGCACGGGACGGGTATCCTACGAGCAGTACTTC.

In this sample, this clonotype turned up a few times. The chain carries TRBV10-1 and TRBJ2-1, with TRBD2 as a possible D gene (5 bases). V lost 4 bases and J lost 2, with 12 bases in between. Germline V gene lookup returns CDR1 WNHNN and CDR2 SYGVQD (reference sequence). The CDR3 length is 15 residues. The CDR3 DNA reads as TGCGCCAGCAGTGCCTCAGAGGGCCCCTACAATGAGCAGTTCTTC. Amino acid sequence: CASSASEGPYNEQFF.

The chain carries TRBV6-5 and TRBJ2-3; D is unresolved. The ends were cut back, 5 bases at V and 0 bases at J, with 9 bases in the middle. Germline V gene data show CDR1 as MNHEY and CDR2 as SVGAGI. This CDR3 comprises 14 residues. The CDR3 DNA follows: TGTGCCAGCAGTAAAAGGGCTAGCACAGATACGCAGTATTTT. Protein sequence: CASSKRASTDTQYF.

Only one count was recorded for this clonotype. This may be a read error: a much more frequent sequence differs by one nucleotide. The chain recombines TRBV7-2 with TRBJ2-1; no firm D call. Germline V gives CDR1 SGHTA, CDR2 FQGNSA. The CDR3 spans 13 residues. CDR3 residues: CASSLGMYNELYF. For the CDR3, the DNA is TGTGCCAGCAGCTTAGGCATGTACAATGAGCTGTACTTC.

This chain joins TRBV11-3 and TRBJ2-4, with 11 nucleotides matching TRBD1. In germline, CDR1 is SGHNT, CDR2 YENEEA. CDR3 length equals 16 residues. The V gene end was trimmed by 4 bases and the J gene end by 13 bases; junction bases not matched to a gene: 15. The CDR3 loop is CASSSSGQGARNEQYF. The CDR3 nucleotides are TGTGCCAGCAGCTCATCTGGACAGGGGGCGAGGAATGAGCAGTACTTC.

This clonotype was observed a few times. The rearrangement links TRBV7-6 to TRBJ2-1; D perhaps matches TRBD2 (5 bases). V was clipped by 5 bases and J by 10 bases, with 18 bases between them. The CDR3 sequence is 14 residues long. CDR1 is SGHVS, CDR2 FNYEAQ, per germline. Written as DNA, the CDR3 is TGTGCCAGCAGCCCGCGCACGGGGAACTACGAGCAGTTCTTC. This gives the protein CASSPRTGNYEQFF. Full variable domain (rest looked up from reference TRBV7-6 and TRBJ2-1): GAGVSQSPRYKVTKRGQDVALRCDPISGHVSLYWYRQALGQGPEFLTYFNYEAQQDKSGLPNDRFSAERPEGSISTLTIQRTEQRDSAMYRCASSPRTGNYEQFFGPGTRLTVL.

In its sample, this clonotype was seen a few times. This rearrangement joins TRBV7-2 to TRBJ2-2; unclear D gene. This CDR3 contains 14 residues. Germline V gives CDR1 SGHTA, CDR2 FQGNSA. Deletions cut 3 bases from V and 0 bases from J, with 5 bases between. CDR3 sequence: CASSLTPNTGELFF. The CDR3 DNA follows: TGTGCCAGCAGCTTGACCCCGAACACCGGGGAGCTGTTTTTT.